A selection of T cell receptor beta chains follows, all from one sample in a study of regulatory T cells in long-lasting Graves disease. A single record per CDR3 protein comes from TCRdb applying MiXCR to the multiplex PCR reads. The sample includes approximately 470,000 distinct CDR3 sequences, around 15% seen only once; the top ten take 12%. These data were likewise used in another study, on T cells in Graves' hyperthyroidism and ophthalmopathy.

Sequencing used peripheral blood mononuclear cells (PBMCs), obtained at new diagnosis, from a patient treated with antithyroid drugs. Receptors were obtained from a man in his forties or fifties with Graves disease. CDR3s include the opening cysteine and the closing phenylalanine or tryptophan. The D gene is left open where the match is weak. Clone size, where shown, is once, few, many, or a class for clones that have expanded.

clone size: many; J gene: TRBJ1-1; V gene: TRBV5-1; D gene: -; CDR3 protein: CASSGGGRGTEAFF; CDR3 DNA: TGCGCCAGCAGCGGTGGAGGCCGTGGAACTGAAGCTTTCTTT
clone size: few; J gene: TRBJ2-5; V gene: TRBV9; D gene: -; CDR3 protein: CASSVEALGWETQYF; CDR3 DNA: TGTGCCAGCAGCGTAGAGGCCCTAGGTTGGGAGACCCAGTACTTC
clone size: -; J gene: TRBJ1-1; V gene: TRBV5-1; D gene: TRBD1; CDR3 protein: CASSSGQGDAEAFF; CDR3 DNA: TGCGCCAGCAGCTCAGGACAGGGGGACGCTGAAGCTTTCTTT
clone size: many; J gene: TRBJ2-1; V gene: TRBV2; D gene: -; CDR3 protein: CASIPGGYNEQFF; CDR3 DNA: TGTGCCAGCATTCCCGGGGGTTACAATGAGCAGTTCTTC
clone size: few; J gene: TRBJ2-5; V gene: TRBV27; D gene: TRBD2; CDR3 protein: CASSPNPSGRSETQYF; CDR3 DNA: TGTGCCAGCAGCCCCAACCCTAGCGGGAGGTCAGAGACCCAGTACTTC
clone size: many; J gene: TRBJ2-4; V gene: TRBV7-2; D gene: -; CDR3 protein: CASSRSQGGENIQYF; CDR3 DNA: TGTGCCAGCAGCCGATCCCAGGGAGGTGAAAACATTCAGTACTTC
clone size: many; J gene: TRBJ2-7; V gene: TRBV12-3/TRBV12-4; D gene: TRBD2; CDR3 protein: CASSETSGSSYEQYF; CDR3 DNA: TGTGCCAGCAGCGAGACTAGCGGGAGCTCCTACGAGCAGTACTTC
clone size: -; J gene: TRBJ2-2; V gene: TRBV10-3; D gene: TRBD2; CDR3 protein: CAAGRQEAPLNTGELFF; CDR3 DNA: TGTGCCGCCGGGAGGCAGGAGGCCCCCCTGAACACCGGGGAGCTGTTTTTT
clone size: few; J gene: TRBJ1-2; V gene: TRBV29-1; D gene: -; CDR3 protein: CSGGGSAGGYTF; CDR3 DNA: TGCAGCGGGGGGGGATCTGCGGGTGGCTACACCTTC
clone size: few; J gene: TRBJ2-1; V gene: TRBV29-1; D gene: -; CDR3 protein: CSAGNDQQFF; CDR3 DNA: TGCAGCGCTGGGAACGACCAGCAGTTCTTC
clone size: few; J gene: TRBJ2-5; V gene: TRBV28; D gene: TRBD1; CDR3 protein: CASSGTGGLETQYF; CDR3 DNA: TGTGCCAGCAGTGGGACAGGGGGTCTAGAGACCCAGTACTTC
clone size: few; J gene: TRBJ1-2; V gene: TRBV27; D gene: TRBD1; CDR3 protein: CASRTGGSIYGYTF; CDR3 DNA: TGTGCCAGCAGAACAGGGGGGTCGATATATGGCTACACCTTC
clone size: -; J gene: TRBJ2-5; V gene: TRBV19; D gene: -; CDR3 protein: CASSIGVGGVQETQYF; CDR3 DNA: TGTGCCAGTAGTATAGGTGTTGGAGGAGTACAAGAGACCCAGTACTTC
clone size: many; J gene: TRBJ2-7; V gene: TRBV3-1; D gene: -; CDR3 protein: CASSQGAGSSYEQYF; CDR3 DNA: TGTGCCAGCAGCCAGGGTGCGGGGAGCTCCTACGAGCAGTACTTC
clone size: many; J gene: TRBJ2-5; V gene: TRBV28; D gene: -; CDR3 protein: CASSFGRGETQYF; CDR3 DNA: TGTGCCAGCAGTTTCGGCAGGGGAGAGACCCAGTACTTC
clone size: many; J gene: TRBJ2-7; V gene: TRBV5-1; D gene: -; CDR3 protein: CASSPGTIPGYEQYF; CDR3 DNA: TGCGCCAGCAGCCCGGGGACAATACCTGGGTACGAGCAGTACTTC
clone size: -; J gene: TRBJ1-1; V gene: TRBV25-1; D gene: -; CDR3 protein: CASIRATEAFF; CDR3 DNA: TGTGCCAGCATTCGCGCGACTGAAGCTTTCTTT
clone size: many; J gene: TRBJ1-3; V gene: TRBV12-3/TRBV12-4; D gene: TRBD1; CDR3 protein: CASSRDRLSSGNTIYF; CDR3 DNA: TGTGCCAGCAGCCGGGACAGGCTAAGCTCTGGAAACACCATATATTTT
clone size: many; J gene: TRBJ1-4; V gene: TRBV29-1; D gene: TRBD1; CDR3 protein: CSVRDRDNEKLFF; CDR3 DNA: TGCAGCGTTCGAGACAGGGACAATGAAAAACTGTTTTTT
clone size: many; J gene: TRBJ2-7; V gene: TRBV28; D gene: -; CDR3 protein: CASSYSLTTYEQYF; CDR3 DNA: TGTGCCAGCAGTTACAGCCTTACGACCTACGAGCAGTACTTC
clone size: -; J gene: TRBJ2-3; V gene: TRBV5-1; D gene: TRBD1; CDR3 protein: CASSYSPGQRSTDTQYF; CDR3 DNA: TGCGCCAGCAGCTACTCTCCGGGACAGAGAAGCACAGATACGCAGTATTTT
clone size: many; J gene: TRBJ2-7; V gene: TRBV2; D gene: -; CDR3 protein: CASRIGPDGSYEQYF; CDR3 DNA: TGTGCCAGCAGGATTGGGCCGGACGGTTCCTACGAGCAGTACTTC
clone size: few; J gene: TRBJ2-2; V gene: TRBV12-3/TRBV12-4; D gene: TRBD1; CDR3 protein: CASSPGQGLTGELFF; CDR3 DNA: TGTGCCAGCAGTCCGGGACAGGGTCTAACCGGGGAGCTGTTTTTT
clone size: many; J gene: TRBJ2-5; V gene: TRBV12-3/TRBV12-4; D gene: TRBD2; CDR3 protein: CASSLRPPRRTSGRSFGETQYF; CDR3 DNA: TGTGCCAGCAGTCTCCGACCGCCCCGCCGGACTAGCGGGAGGTCGTTCGGGGAGACCCAGTACTTC
clone size: few; J gene: TRBJ2-1; V gene: TRBV7-9; D gene: -; CDR3 protein: CASSSPLALSSYNEQFF; CDR3 DNA: TGTGCCAGCAGCTCCCCACTTGCGCTAAGCTCCTACAATGAGCAGTTCTTC
clone size: many; J gene: TRBJ2-7; V gene: TRBV11-2; D gene: TRBD2; CDR3 protein: CASSGRERGSYEQYF; CDR3 DNA: TGTGCCAGCAGCGGGCGTGAGCGGGGGTCCTACGAGCAGTACTTC
clone size: many; J gene: TRBJ2-7; V gene: TRBV28; D gene: -; CDR3 protein: CASSSGEKGYEQYF; CDR3 DNA: TGTGCCAGCAGCTCCGGGGAAAAAGGATACGAGCAGTACTTC
clone size: -; J gene: TRBJ2-7; V gene: TRBV19; D gene: -; CDR3 protein: CASSGTPGVYEQYF; CDR3 DNA: TGTGCCAGTAGTGGGACACCGGGAGTATACGAGCAGTACTTC
clone size: many; J gene: TRBJ2-1; V gene: TRBV11-2; D gene: -; CDR3 protein: CASSLDVSQWIQGQFF; CDR3 DNA: TGTGCCAGCAGCTTAGATGTTTCACAGTGGATACAAGGGCAGTTCTTC
clone size: -; J gene: TRBJ2-6; V gene: TRBV5-6; D gene: -; CDR3 protein: CASSLEGIGANVLTF; CDR3 DNA: TGTGCCAGCAGCTTGGAAGGGATTGGGGCCAACGTCCTGACTTTC
clone size: many; J gene: TRBJ2-7; V gene: TRBV9; D gene: TRBD1; CDR3 protein: CASSAGQGGNEQYF; CDR3 DNA: TGTGCCAGCAGCGCGGGACAGGGGGGCAACGAGCAGTACTTC
clone size: many; J gene: TRBJ2-7; V gene: TRBV12-5; D gene: -; CDR3 protein: CASGFSGATYEQYF; CDR3 DNA: TGTGCTAGTGGTTTTTCAGGAGCCACCTACGAGCAGTACTTC
clone size: many; J gene: TRBJ2-1; V gene: TRBV20-1; D gene: -; CDR3 protein: CSEVPLATGPLGEQFF; CDR3 DNA: TGCAGTGAGGTCCCCTTAGCCACCGGGCCTCTGGGTGAGCAGTTCTTC
clone size: many; J gene: TRBJ1-2; V gene: TRBV6-5; D gene: -; CDR3 protein: CASSYGGRIDLHGYTF; CDR3 DNA: TGTGCCAGCAGTTACGGGGGGCGCATTGACCTCCATGGCTACACCTTC
clone size: many; J gene: TRBJ2-7; V gene: TRBV20-1; D gene: TRBD2; CDR3 protein: CSAISSGSAYEQYF; CDR3 DNA: TGCAGTGCAATTTCTAGCGGGAGTGCCTACGAGCAGTACTTC
clone size: -; J gene: TRBJ2-7; V gene: TRBV7-9; D gene: -; CDR3 protein: CASSYTRQPSYEQYF; CDR3 DNA: TGTGCCAGCAGCTACACCCGGCAACCGTCCTACGAGCAGTACTTC
clone size: -; J gene: TRBJ2-2; V gene: TRBV12-5; D gene: TRBD2; CDR3 protein: CVSGLPTSENTGELFF; CDR3 DNA: TGTGTTAGTGGTTTGCCGACTAGCGAGAACACCGGGGAGCTGTTTTTT
clone size: -; J gene: TRBJ2-5; V gene: TRBV5-1; D gene: -; CDR3 protein: CASSLAGPSGSEQYF; CDR3 DNA: TGCGCCAGCAGCTTAGCGGGCCCCTCTGGGAGTGAGCAGTACTTC
clone size: many; J gene: TRBJ2-2; V gene: TRBV5-6; D gene: -; CDR3 protein: CASSSVAGGGGELFF; CDR3 DNA: TGTGCCAGCAGCTCGGTTGCTGGGGGCGGCGGGGAGCTGTTTTTT
clone size: many; J gene: TRBJ2-7; V gene: TRBV28; D gene: -; CDR3 protein: CASSLRGPPGEQYF; CDR3 DNA: TGTGCCAGCAGTTTAAGAGGACCTCCCGGGGAGCAGTACTTC
clone size: -; J gene: TRBJ2-1; V gene: TRBV7-6; D gene: TRBD2; CDR3 protein: CASSSISGSGNEQFF; CDR3 DNA: TGTGCCAGCAGCTCGATTAGCGGGAGTGGGAATGAGCAGTTCTTC
clone size: few; J gene: TRBJ2-2; V gene: TRBV6-2/TRBV6-3; D gene: -; CDR3 protein: CASSYLRNTAGELFF; CDR3 DNA: TGTGCCAGCAGTTACCTAAGGAATACAGCCGGGGAGCTGTTTTTT
clone size: few; J gene: TRBJ2-5; V gene: TRBV27; D gene: TRBD2; CDR3 protein: CASSLIGEVASGLQETQYF; CDR3 DNA: TGTGCCAGCAGTTTAATCGGGGAGGTGGCTAGCGGGTTACAAGAGACCCAGTACTTC
clone size: few; J gene: TRBJ2-3; V gene: TRBV20-1; D gene: TRBD2; CDR3 protein: CSAVPSSGSYDTQYF; CDR3 DNA: TGCAGTGCTGTGCCTTCTAGCGGGAGTTACGATACGCAGTATTTT
clone size: many; J gene: TRBJ1-1; V gene: TRBV6-2/TRBV6-3; D gene: -; CDR3 protein: CASSNVVNTEAFF; CDR3 DNA: TGTGCCAGCAGTAACGTAGTGAACACTGAAGCTTTCTTT
clone size: -; J gene: TRBJ2-7; V gene: TRBV7-3; D gene: TRBD1; CDR3 protein: CASSLSGTGYYEQYF; CDR3 DNA: TGTGCCAGCAGCTTGTCCGGGACAGGGTATTACGAGCAGTACTTC
clone size: -; J gene: TRBJ2-3; V gene: TRBV4-1; D gene: -; CDR3 protein: CTSSQDGGTADTQYF; CDR3 DNA: TGCACCAGCAGCCAAGATGGAGGGACAGCAGATACGCAGTATTTT
clone size: few; J gene: TRBJ1-4; V gene: TRBV28; D gene: -; CDR3 protein: CASSLRGHEKLFF; CDR3 DNA: TGTGCCAGCAGTCTTAGGGGCCATGAAAAACTGTTTTTT
clone size: many; J gene: TRBJ2-7; V gene: TRBV6-1; D gene: -; CDR3 protein: CASSEGSGGSYEQYF; CDR3 DNA: TGTGCCAGCAGTGAAGGATCAGGTGGCTCCTACGAGCAGTACTTC
clone size: few; J gene: TRBJ2-1; V gene: TRBV4-1; D gene: TRBD2; CDR3 protein: CASSQETSVYNEQFF; CDR3 DNA: TGCGCCAGCAGCCAAGAAACTAGCGTCTACAATGAGCAGTTCTTC
clone size: -; J gene: TRBJ2-7; V gene: TRBV9; D gene: -; CDR3 protein: CASSVEGTLPHEQYF; CDR3 DNA: TGTGCCAGCAGCGTAGAGGGTACACTCCCCCACGAGCAGTACTTC
clone size: many; J gene: TRBJ2-2; V gene: TRBV9; D gene: -; CDR3 protein: CASSARDNANTGELFF; CDR3 DNA: TGTGCCAGCAGCGCCCGGGACAACGCGAACACCGGGGAGCTGTTTTTT
clone size: many; J gene: TRBJ1-2; V gene: TRBV20-1; D gene: -; CDR3 protein: CSARDRQDGTKGYTF; CDR3 DNA: TGCAGTGCCAGGGATCGGCAGGATGGTACGAAAGGCTACACCTTC
clone size: many; J gene: TRBJ2-1; V gene: TRBV28; D gene: -; CDR3 protein: CASSSDGRWFDEQFF; CDR3 DNA: TGTGCCAGCAGCTCCGACGGAAGGTGGTTCGATGAGCAGTTCTTC
clone size: -; J gene: TRBJ1-3; V gene: TRBV6-1; D gene: TRBD1; CDR3 protein: CASSQGTGAGNTIYF; CDR3 DNA: TGTGCCAGCAGTCAGGGGACAGGGGCTGGAAACACCATATATTTT
clone size: -; J gene: TRBJ2-6; V gene: TRBV4-1; D gene: TRBD1; CDR3 protein: CASSQGGQGVSGANVLTF; CDR3 DNA: TGCGCCAGCAGCCAGGGCGGACAGGGGGTTTCTGGGGCCAACGTCCTGACTTTC
clone size: -; J gene: TRBJ2-1; V gene: TRBV5-1; D gene: TRBD2; CDR3 protein: CASSLASGSHNEQFF; CDR3 DNA: TGCGCCAGCAGCTTGGCGAGCGGGAGTCACAATGAGCAGTTCTTC
clone size: many; J gene: TRBJ2-2; V gene: TRBV3-1; D gene: -; CDR3 protein: CASSQKTGELFF; CDR3 DNA: TGTGCCAGCAGCCAAAAGACCGGGGAGCTGTTTTTT
clone size: many; J gene: TRBJ1-3; V gene: TRBV18; D gene: -; CDR3 protein: CASSRGASGNTIYF; CDR3 DNA: TGTGCCAGCTCACGTGGGGCCTCTGGAAACACCATATATTTT